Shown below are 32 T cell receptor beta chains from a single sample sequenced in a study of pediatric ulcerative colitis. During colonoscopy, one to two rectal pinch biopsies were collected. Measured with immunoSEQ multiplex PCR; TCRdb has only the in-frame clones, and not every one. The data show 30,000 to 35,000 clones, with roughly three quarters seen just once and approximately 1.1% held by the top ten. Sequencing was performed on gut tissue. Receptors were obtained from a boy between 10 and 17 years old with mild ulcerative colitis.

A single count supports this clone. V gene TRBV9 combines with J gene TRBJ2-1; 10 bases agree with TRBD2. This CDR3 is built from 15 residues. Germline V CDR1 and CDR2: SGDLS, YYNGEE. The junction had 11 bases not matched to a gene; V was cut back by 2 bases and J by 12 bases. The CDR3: CASSVGSGGLLWQFF. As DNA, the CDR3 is TGTGCCAGCAGCGTTGGTAGCGGGGGGCTGTTGTGGCAGTTCTTC.

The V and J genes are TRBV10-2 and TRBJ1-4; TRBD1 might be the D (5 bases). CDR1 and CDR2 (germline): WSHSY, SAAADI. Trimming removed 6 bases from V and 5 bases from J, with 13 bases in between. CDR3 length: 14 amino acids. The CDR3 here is CASSDRQMNEKLFF. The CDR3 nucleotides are TGCGCCAGCAGCGATAGACAGATGAATGAAAAACTGTTTTTT.

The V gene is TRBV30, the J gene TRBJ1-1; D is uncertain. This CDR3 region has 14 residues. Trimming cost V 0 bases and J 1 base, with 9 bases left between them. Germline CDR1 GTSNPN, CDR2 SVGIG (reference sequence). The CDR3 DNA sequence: TGTGCCTGGAGTGTACTTGGGCAGAACACTGAAGCTTTCTTT. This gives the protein CAWSVLGQNTEAFF.

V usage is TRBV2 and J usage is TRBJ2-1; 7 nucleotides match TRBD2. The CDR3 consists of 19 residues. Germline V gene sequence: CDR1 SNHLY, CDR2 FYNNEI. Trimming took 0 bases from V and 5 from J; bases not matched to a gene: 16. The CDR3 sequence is CASSEAQSGAISFHNEQFF. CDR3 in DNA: TGTGCCAGCAGTGAAGCGCAAAGCGGGGCGATTTCTTTTCACAATGAGCAGTTCTTC.

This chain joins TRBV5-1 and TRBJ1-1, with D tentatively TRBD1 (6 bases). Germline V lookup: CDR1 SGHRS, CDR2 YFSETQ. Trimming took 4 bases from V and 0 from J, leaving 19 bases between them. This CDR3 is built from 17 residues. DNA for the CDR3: TGCGCCAGCAGCCCCCGAAGGGGGTATATGATGAACACTGAAGCTTTCTTT. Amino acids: CASSPRRGYMMNTEAFF.

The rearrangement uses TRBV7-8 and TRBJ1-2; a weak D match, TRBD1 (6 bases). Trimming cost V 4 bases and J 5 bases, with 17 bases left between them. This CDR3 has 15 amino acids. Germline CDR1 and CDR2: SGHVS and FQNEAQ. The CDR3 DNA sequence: TGTGCCAGCAGCTCAGGCAGGGGAGCAGGGTATGGCTACACCTTC. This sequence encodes CASSSGRGAGYGYTF. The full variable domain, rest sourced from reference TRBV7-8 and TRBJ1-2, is GAGVSQSPRYKVAKRGQDVALRCDPISGHVSLFWYQQALGQGPEFLTYFQNEAQLDKSGLPSDRFFAERPEGSVSTLKIQRTQQEDSAVYLCASSSGRGAGYGYTFGSGTRLTVV.

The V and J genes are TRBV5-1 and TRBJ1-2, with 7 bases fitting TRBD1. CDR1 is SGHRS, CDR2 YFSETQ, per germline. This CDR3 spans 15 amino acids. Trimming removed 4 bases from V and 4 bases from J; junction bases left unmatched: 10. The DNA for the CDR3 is TGCGCCAGCAGCCAAGGAGGGGGCGGCGGCTATGGCTACACCTTC. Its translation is CASSQGGGGGYGYTF. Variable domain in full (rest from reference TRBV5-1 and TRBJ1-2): KAGVTQTPRYLIKTRGQQVTLSCSPISGHRSVSWYQQTPGQGLQFLFEYFSETQRNKGNFPGRFSGRQFSNSRSEMNVSTLELGDSALYLCASSQGGGGGYGYTFGSGTRLTVV.

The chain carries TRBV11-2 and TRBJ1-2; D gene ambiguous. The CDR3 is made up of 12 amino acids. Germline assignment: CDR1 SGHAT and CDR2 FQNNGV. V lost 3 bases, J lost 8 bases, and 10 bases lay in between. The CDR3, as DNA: TGTGCCAGCAGCTTCTCAGTCAGAGGCTACACCTTC. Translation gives CASSFSVRGYTF. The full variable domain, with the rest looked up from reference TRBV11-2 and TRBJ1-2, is EAGVAQSPRYKIIEKRQSVAFWCNPISGHATLYWYQQILGQGPKLLIQFQNNGVVDDSQLPKDRFSAERLKGVDSTLKIQPAKLEDSAVYLCASSFSVRGYTFGSGTRLTVV.

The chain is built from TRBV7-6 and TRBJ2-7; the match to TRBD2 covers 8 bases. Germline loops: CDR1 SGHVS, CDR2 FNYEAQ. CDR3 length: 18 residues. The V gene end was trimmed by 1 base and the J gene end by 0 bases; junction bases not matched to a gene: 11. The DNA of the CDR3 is TGTGCCAGCAGCTTAGTAAGCGGGGGCCGACTAAGCTCCTACGAGCAGTACTTC. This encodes CASSLVSGGRLSSYEQYF.

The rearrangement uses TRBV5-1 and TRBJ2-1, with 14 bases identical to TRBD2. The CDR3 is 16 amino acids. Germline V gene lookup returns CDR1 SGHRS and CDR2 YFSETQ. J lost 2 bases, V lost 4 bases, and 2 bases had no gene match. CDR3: CASSLGLAGAYNEQFF. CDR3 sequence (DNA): TGCGCCAGCAGCCTGGGACTAGCGGGGGCCTACAATGAGCAGTTCTTC. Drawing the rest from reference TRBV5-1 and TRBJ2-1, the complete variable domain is KAGVTQTPRYLIKTRGQQVTLSCSPISGHRSVSWYQQTPGQGLQFLFEYFSETQRNKGNFPGRFSGRQFSNSRSEMNVSTLELGDSALYLCASSLGLAGAYNEQFFGPGTRLTVL.

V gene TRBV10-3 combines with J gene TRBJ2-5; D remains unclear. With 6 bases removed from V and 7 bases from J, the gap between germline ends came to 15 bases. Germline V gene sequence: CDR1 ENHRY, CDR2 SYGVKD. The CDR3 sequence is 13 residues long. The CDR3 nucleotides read TGTGCCATCAGATCCGGACCGCCCGGGACCCAGTACTTC. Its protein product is CAIRSGPPGTQYF.

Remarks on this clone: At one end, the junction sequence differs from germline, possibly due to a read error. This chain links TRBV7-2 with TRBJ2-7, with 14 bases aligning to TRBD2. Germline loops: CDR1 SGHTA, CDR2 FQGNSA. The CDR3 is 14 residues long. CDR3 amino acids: CASSPGLAGAIQLF. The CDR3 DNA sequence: TGTGCCAGCAGCCCGGGACTAGCGGGAGCTATACAGCTCTTC.

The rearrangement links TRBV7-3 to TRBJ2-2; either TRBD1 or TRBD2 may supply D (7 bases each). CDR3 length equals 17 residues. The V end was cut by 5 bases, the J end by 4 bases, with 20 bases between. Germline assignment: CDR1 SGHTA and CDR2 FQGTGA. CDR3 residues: CASSVRGGGDGTGELFF. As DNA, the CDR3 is TGTGCCAGCAGCGTCAGGGGAGGGGGCGACGGCACCGGGGAGCTGTTTTTT.

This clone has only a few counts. The CDR3 coding sequence is TGTGCCAGCAGCGGCGGCCCTTCCGGGGGCTACACCTTC. This sequence encodes CASSGGPSGGYTF. This chain joins TRBV7-8 and TRBJ1-2; D uncertain. The germline V and J ends were trimmed by 5 bases and 8 bases, with 15 bases remaining between them. CDR3 size: 13 residues. Germline V CDR1 and CDR2: SGHVS, FQNEAQ.

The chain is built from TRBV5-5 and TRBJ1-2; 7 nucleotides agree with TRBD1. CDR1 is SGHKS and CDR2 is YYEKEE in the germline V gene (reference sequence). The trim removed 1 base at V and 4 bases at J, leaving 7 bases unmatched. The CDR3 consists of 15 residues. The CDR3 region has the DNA TGTGCCAGCAGCTTGACAGGGGCGCGGGTCTATGGCTACACCTTC. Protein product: CASSLTGARVYGYTF.

The DNA of the CDR3 is TGTGCCAGTAGTATAGGGATCGGGGCAGTCACTGAAGCTTTCTTT. It is translated as CASSIGIGAVTEAFF. This chain joins TRBV19 and TRBJ1-1; possible D gene TRBD1, 5 bases. CDR1 is LNHDA and CDR2 is SQIVND in the germline V gene (reference sequence). V was pared by 1 base and J by 4 bases, with 13 bases between. CDR3 length equals 15 residues. Filled out from reference TRBV19 and TRBJ1-1, the complete variable domain reads DGGITQSPKYLFRKEGQNVTLSCEQNLNHDAMYWYRQDPGQGLRLIYYSQIVNDFQKGDIAEGYSVSREKKESFPLTVTSAQKNPTAFYLCASSIGIGAVTEAFFGQGTRLTVV.

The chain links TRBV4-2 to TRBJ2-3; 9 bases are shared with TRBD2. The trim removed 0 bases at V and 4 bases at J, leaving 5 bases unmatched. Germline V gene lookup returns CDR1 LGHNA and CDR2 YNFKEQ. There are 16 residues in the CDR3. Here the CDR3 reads CASSQEGAGGADTQYF. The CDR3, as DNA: TGTGCCAGCAGCCAAGAAGGAGCGGGAGGCGCAGATACGCAGTATTTT.

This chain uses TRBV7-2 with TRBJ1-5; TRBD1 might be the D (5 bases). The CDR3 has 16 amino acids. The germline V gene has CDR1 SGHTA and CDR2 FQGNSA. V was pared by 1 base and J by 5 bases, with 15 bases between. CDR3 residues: CASSLGPTGVYQPQHF. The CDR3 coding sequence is TGTGCCAGCAGCTTAGGCCCCACAGGCGTATATCAGCCCCAGCATTTT. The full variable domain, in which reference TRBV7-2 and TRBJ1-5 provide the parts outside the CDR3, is GAGVSQSPSNKVTEKGKDVELRCDPISGHTALYWYRQSLGQGLEFLIYFQGNSAPDKSGLPSDRFSAERTGGSVSTLTIQRTQQEDSAVYLCASSLGPTGVYQPQHFGDGTRLSIL.

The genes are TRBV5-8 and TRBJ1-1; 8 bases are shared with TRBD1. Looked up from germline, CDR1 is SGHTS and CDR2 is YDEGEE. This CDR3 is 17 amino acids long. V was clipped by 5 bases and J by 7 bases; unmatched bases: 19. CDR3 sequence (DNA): TGTGCCAGCAGTTTTTTCACAGGGGGTGGGAGTAAGCATGAAGCTTTCTTT. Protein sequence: CASSFFTGGGSKHEAFF.

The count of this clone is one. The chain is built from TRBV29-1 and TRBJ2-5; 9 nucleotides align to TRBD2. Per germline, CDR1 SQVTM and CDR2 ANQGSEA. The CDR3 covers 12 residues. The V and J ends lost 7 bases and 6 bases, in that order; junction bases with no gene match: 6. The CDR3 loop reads CSGERGAQTQYF. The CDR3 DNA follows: TGCAGCGGAGAGCGGGGGGCGCAGACCCAGTACTTC.

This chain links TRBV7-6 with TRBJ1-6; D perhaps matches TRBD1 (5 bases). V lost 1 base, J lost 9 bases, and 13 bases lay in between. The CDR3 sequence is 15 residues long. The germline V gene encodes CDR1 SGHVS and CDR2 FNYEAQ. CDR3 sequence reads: CASSLEGRDPSPLHF. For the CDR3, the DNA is TGTGCCAGCAGCTTAGAGGGAAGGGACCCTTCACCCCTCCACTTT.

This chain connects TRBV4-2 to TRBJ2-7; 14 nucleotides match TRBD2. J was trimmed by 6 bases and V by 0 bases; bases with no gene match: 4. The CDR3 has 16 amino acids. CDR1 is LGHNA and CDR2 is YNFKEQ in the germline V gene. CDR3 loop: CASSQEVTSGGAEQYF. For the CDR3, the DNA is TGTGCCAGCAGCCAAGAGGTGACTAGCGGGGGGGCCGAGCAGTACTTC.

CDR3 bases: TGTGCCAGCAGCCAAAGGGTAAGGAATGAGCAGTTCTTC. Encoded protein: CASSQRVRNEQFF. The chain carries TRBV14 and TRBJ2-1; D call uncertain. The CDR3 extends over 13 amino acids. Trimming left V 2 bases short and J 7 bases short, with 9 bases between. Germline values: CDR1 SGHDN, CDR2 FVKESK.

DNA for the CDR3: TGTGCCAGCAGTGAATCGGGACAGGTCCCGAACACTGAAGCTTTCTTT. This encodes CASSESGQVPNTEAFF. The chain couples TRBV2 to TRBJ1-1, with 8 bases identical to TRBD1. The germline gives CDR1 SNHLY, CDR2 FYNNEI. J was trimmed by 1 base and V by 2 bases; bases with no gene match: 6. This CDR3 comprises 16 residues.

CDR3 loop: CASSLGQLEAFF. In DNA form, the CDR3 reads TGTGCCAGCAGCTTGGGACAGCTAGAAGCTTTCTTT. This sequence joins TRBV5-6 and TRBJ1-1; the D gene is possibly TRBD1 (5 bases). Trimming cost V 0 bases and J 8 bases, with 8 bases left between them. This CDR3 spans 12 amino acids. From germline, CDR1 is SGHDT and CDR2 YYEEEE.

This CDR3 reads CASGSRQGAGAFF. CDR3 sequence (DNA): TGTGCTAGTGGTTCCCGACAGGGGGCTGGGGCTTTCTTT. The chain is built from TRBV12-5 and TRBJ1-1; 10 bases match TRBD1. The CDR3 has 13 amino acids. V was clipped by 4 bases and J by 11 bases; unmatched bases: 7. CDR1 is LGHNT and CDR2 is FRNRAP in the germline V gene. The whole variable domain, remainder taken from reference TRBV12-5 and TRBJ1-1, is DARVTQTPRHKVTEMGQEVTMRCQPILGHNTVFWYRQTMMQGLELLAYFRNRAPLDDSGMPKDRFSAEMPDATLATLKIQPSEPRDSAVYFCASGSRQGAGAFFGQGTRLTVV.

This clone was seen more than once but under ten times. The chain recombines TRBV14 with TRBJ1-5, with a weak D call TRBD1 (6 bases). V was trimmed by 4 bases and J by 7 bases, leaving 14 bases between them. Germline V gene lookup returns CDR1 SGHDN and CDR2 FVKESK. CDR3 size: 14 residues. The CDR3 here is CASSPHGGVQPQHF. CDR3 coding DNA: TGTGCCAGCAGCCCGCACGGGGGCGTCCAGCCCCAGCATTTT.

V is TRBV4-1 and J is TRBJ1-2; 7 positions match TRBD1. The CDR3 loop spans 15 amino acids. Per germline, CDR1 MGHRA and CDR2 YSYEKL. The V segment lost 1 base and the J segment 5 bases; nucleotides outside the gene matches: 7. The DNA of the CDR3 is TGCGCCAGCAGCCAAGTGGGTGCAGGGGGGTATGGCTACACCTTC. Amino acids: CASSQVGAGGYGYTF.

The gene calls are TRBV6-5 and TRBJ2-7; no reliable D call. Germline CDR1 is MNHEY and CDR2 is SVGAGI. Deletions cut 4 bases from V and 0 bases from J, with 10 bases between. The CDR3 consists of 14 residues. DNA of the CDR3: TGTGCCAGCAGTTCGGACGGAGTCTCCTACGAGCAGTACTTC. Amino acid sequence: CASSSDGVSYEQYF.

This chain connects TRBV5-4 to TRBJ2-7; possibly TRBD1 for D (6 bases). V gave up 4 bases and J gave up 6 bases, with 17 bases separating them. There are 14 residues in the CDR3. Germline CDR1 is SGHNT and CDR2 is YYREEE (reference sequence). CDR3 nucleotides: TGTGCCAGCAGCCTAGACAGGAGTCGGGGCGAGCAGTACTTC. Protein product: CASSLDRSRGEQYF.

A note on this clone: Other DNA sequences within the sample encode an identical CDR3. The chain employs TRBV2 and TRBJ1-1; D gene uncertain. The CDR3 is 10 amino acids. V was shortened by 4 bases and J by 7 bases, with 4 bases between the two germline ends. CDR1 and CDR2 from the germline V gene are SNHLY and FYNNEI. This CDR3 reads CASSVGEAFF. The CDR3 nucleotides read TGTGCCAGCAGTGTTGGTGAAGCTTTCTTT.

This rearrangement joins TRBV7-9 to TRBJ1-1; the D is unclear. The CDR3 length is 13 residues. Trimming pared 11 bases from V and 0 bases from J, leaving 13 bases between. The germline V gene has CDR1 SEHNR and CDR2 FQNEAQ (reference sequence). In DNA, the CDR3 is TGTGCCGGAAGTCCGCGCGTGAACACTGAAGCTTTCTTT. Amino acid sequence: CAGSPRVNTEAFF.